The 4 T cell receptor beta chains presented below share a single source sample, sequenced in a study of beta chain features in type 1 diabetes. General study points: Moderately but significantly shorter TCRB CDR3s were found in Type 1 diabetes patients in all four CD4+ subsets.

Their recognized antigens are unknown. The authors reverse transcribed all of the isolated RNA, so sequencing captured expressed TCRB transcripts. TCRdb's copy holds only in-frame clones and misses some; the assay was immunoSEQ multiplex PCR. The sample lists fewer than 350,000 clones, approximately 16% seen once, with 0.015% to 0.017% in the top ten. Sequencing used naive CD4+ T cells from blood. The receptors shown here come from a man younger than 35 with type 1 diabetes.

The gene calls are TRBV6-6 and TRBJ2-5; 9 positions match TRBD1. Germline lookup yields CDR1 MNHNY and CDR2 SVGAGI (reference sequence). This CDR3 has 16 residues. J gave up 2 bases and V 2 bases, and 6 bases lay outside the gene matches. In nucleotides, the CDR3 is TGTGCCAGCAGTTACCAGGGGGACAGGGCTCAAGAGACCCAGTACTTC. It codes for CASSYQGDRAQETQYF.

This clone was seen more than once but under ten times. V and J are TRBV30 and TRBJ2-3; a possible D gene is TRBD1 (7 bases). The CDR3 covers 14 residues. Deletions cut 7 bases from V and 0 bases from J, with 14 bases between. Germline CDR1 and CDR2: GTSNPN and SVGIG (reference sequence). CDR3 residues: CAYQTGTSTDTQYF. The CDR3 nucleotides are TGTGCCTACCAGACAGGGACTAGCACAGATACGCAGTATTTT.

The rearrangement joins TRBV2 to TRBJ1-2; maybe TRBD1 (5 bases). This CDR3 contains 13 residues. V lost 2 bases and J 10 bases, leaving 14 bases between the germline ends. Germline V CDR1 and CDR2: SNHLY, FYNNEI. CDR3 protein: CASSEQGGNDYTF. The CDR3 DNA is TGTGCCAGCAGTGAACAGGGAGGAAATGACTACACCTTC.

The V and J genes are TRBV20-1 and TRBJ2-7, with 7 bases fitting TRBD1. This CDR3 has 11 amino acids. The V gene's germline CDR1 is DFQATT and CDR2 SNEGSKA (reference sequence). V shed 4 bases and J 5 bases; nucleotides not matched to a gene: 2. In nucleotides, the CDR3 is TGCAGTGCTAACAGGGGCCACGAGCAGTACTTC. Translating it yields CSANRGHEQYF.